This T cell receptor (beta chain) was sequenced during a study of blood T cell repertoires in COVID-19. Whole-study context: Samples taken during acute and convalescent COVID-19 were collected in the United States, Italy and Spain. PBMCs, B-cell-depleted T cells, or T cells provided the cDNA or gDNA that made up the material.

The CDR3 loop spans 14 amino acids. Germline V gene lookup returns CDR1 GTSNPN and CDR2 SVGIG (reference sequence). Trimming pared 3 bases from V and 1 base from J, leaving 13 bases between. One Seattle source followed patients from active infection through their disease course. Authors' analysis steps: Counts of nucleated cells, estimated from reference gene primer amplification, were obtained. Generated by immunoSEQ multiplex PCR, the TCRdb table keeps only in-frame clones and is missing some. Clone size and V and J calls were adopted from that table, with D and trimming inferred from the DNA. This sample has over 100,000 clones, with about 89% found just once.

Sequenced sample: peripheral blood. The chain is built from TRBV30 and TRBJ2-7, with D perhaps TRBD1 (5 bases). This clonotype originated in a woman aged 70-85 years with COVID-19, enrolled during active disease. Here the CDR3 DNA reads TGTGCCTGGAGAAGGGGCCCCTTATCCTACGAGCAGTACTTC. Its protein is CAWRRGPLSYEQYF.